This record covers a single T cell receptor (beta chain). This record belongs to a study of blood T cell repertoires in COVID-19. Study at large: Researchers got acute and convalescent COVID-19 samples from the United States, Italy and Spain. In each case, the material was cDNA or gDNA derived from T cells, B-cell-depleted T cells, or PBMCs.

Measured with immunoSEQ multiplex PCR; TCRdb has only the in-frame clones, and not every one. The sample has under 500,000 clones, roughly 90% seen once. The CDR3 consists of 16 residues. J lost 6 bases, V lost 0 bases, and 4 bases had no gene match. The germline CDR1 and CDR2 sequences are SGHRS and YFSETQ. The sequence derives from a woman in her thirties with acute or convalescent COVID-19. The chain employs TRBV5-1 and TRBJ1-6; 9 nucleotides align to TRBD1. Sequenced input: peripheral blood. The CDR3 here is CASSLAGTGTNSPLHF. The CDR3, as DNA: TGCGCCAGCAGCTTGGCCGGGACAGGGACTAATTCACCCCTCCACTTT.